This note documents a single T cell receptor beta chain sequence. TCRdb passed the PCR reads through MiXCR, listing each CDR3 protein once. The sample shows a few hundred thousand distinct CDR3 sequences, over 20% of them seen only once. CDR1 LGHNA and CDR2 YSLEER come from the germline V gene. V dropped 0 bases and J dropped 1; count of bases not matched to a gene: 7. CDR3 length: 17 amino acids. The data belong to a study of molecular identifiers for immune sequencing clone quantification. Study-level background: In replicates, RNA from approximately 22,000 or 94,000 naive CD8 cells was split five ways, four sequenced.

This rearrangement joins TRBV4-3 to TRBJ2-7; 9 bases align to TRBD1. Sequencing was done on a sample of naive CD8+ T cells from blood, with Jurkat cell RNA spiked in. Subset of the sample: FACS-sorted CD8+CD4-CCR7+CD45RA+ naive T cells. This TCR was sampled from a human donor in good health. Some libraries in this study had Jurkat cell RNA spiked in. CDR3 region: CASSQEGTGRPSYEQYF. CDR3 sequence (DNA): TGCGCCAGCAGCCAAGAGGGGACAGGGAGACCATCCTACGAGCAGTACTTC.